One and the same sample provided the 30 T cell receptor beta chains below, sequenced in a study of blood T cell repertoires in COVID-19. Produced via immunoSEQ multiplex PCR; TCRdb's table is partial and in-frame only. Of about 400,000 clones in the sample, about 83% were seen once. What was sequenced was PBMCs or T cells enriched from blood (not recorded which). The receptors shown here come from a woman in her forties or fifties who had recovered from COVID-19.

The rearrangement joins TRBV11-2 to TRBJ1-1, with a possible D match to TRBD1 (5 bases). Germline loops: CDR1 SGHAT, CDR2 FQNNGV. This CDR3 region has 11 residues. The V end was cut by 6 bases, the J end by 8 bases, with 10 bases between. CDR3 sequence (DNA): TGTGCCAGCAGTCTCAGGGCGGAAGCTTTCTTT. It translates to CASSLRAEAFF.

The CDR3 protein is CASSRNRGTNTNEKLFF. CDR3 DNA sequence: TGTGCCAGCAGCCGAAACAGGGGGACAAACACTAATGAAAAACTGTTTTTT. The chain employs TRBV7-8 and TRBJ1-4; 8 nucleotides align to TRBD1. J lost 2 bases, V lost 5 bases, and 10 bases had no gene match. Germline CDR1 reads SGHVS; CDR2 reads FQNEAQ. CDR3 size: 17 residues.

The gene calls are TRBV12-3 or TRBV12-4 and TRBJ2-7; D unresolved. V gave up 7 bases and J gave up 1 base, with 11 bases separating them. This CDR3 is 13 amino acids long. CDR3 bases: TGTGCCAGCACCCTGACTGGATCCTACGAGCAGTACTTC. Translation: CASTLTGSYEQYF.

The J gene is TRBJ1-1, the V gene TRBV7-9; tentatively, D is TRBD1 (6 bases). Deletions cut 5 bases from V and 2 bases from J, with 12 bases between. Germline lookup yields CDR1 SEHNR and CDR2 FQNEAQ (reference sequence). The CDR3 length is 14 residues. The CDR3 sequence: CASSPTGPNTEAFF. The CDR3, as DNA: TGTGCCAGCAGCCCCACAGGGCCTAACACTGAAGCTTTCTTT.

V and J are TRBV2 and TRBJ2-3, with D hard to call. The CDR3 spans 14 residues. Germline CDR1 is SNHLY and CDR2 is FYNNEI. The V gene lost 6 bases and the J gene lost 0 bases, with 10 bases spanning the gap. The CDR3 sequence is CASSHPGSTDTQYF. The CDR3 bases are TGTGCCAGCAGCCACCCCGGGAGCACAGATACGCAGTATTTT.

The rearrangement uses TRBV6-5 and TRBJ2-2, with a weak D call TRBD1 (6 bases). Germline V gives CDR1 MNHEY, CDR2 SVGAGI. V lost 8 bases, J lost 4 bases, and 11 bases lay in between. The CDR3 is 13 amino acids. CDR3 DNA: TGTGCCAGCCGATCAGGGGTCACCGGGGAGCTGTTTTTT. Protein sequence: CASRSGVTGELFF.

This clone was found once. This chain links TRBV19 with TRBJ1-5; D not certain. This CDR3 contains 13 residues. The V gene's germline CDR1 is LNHDA and CDR2 SQIVND (reference sequence). Trimming removed 3 bases from V and 3 bases from J, with 6 bases in between. This CDR3 is CASSIQNNQPQHF. Here the CDR3 DNA reads TGTGCCAGTAGTATCCAGAACAATCAGCCCCAGCATTTT.

This clone was detected only once. The chain recombines TRBV10-2 with TRBJ2-1; 9 nucleotides agree with TRBD2. Germline V gives CDR1 WSHSY, CDR2 SAAADI. Trimming cost V 3 bases and J 3 bases; bases outside gene matches: 6. CDR3 length: 16 residues. CDR3 coding DNA: TGCGCCAGCAGTGATCCTAGCGGGGTGCACTACAATGAGCAGTTCTTC. It codes for CASSDPSGVHYNEQFF.

The rearrangement links TRBV23-1 to TRBJ1-2, with 9 bases identical to TRBD1. TRBV23-1 is an ORF, with its function uncertain. V shed 7 bases, J shed 7 bases, and the junction held 16 bases outside the gene matches. The CDR3 has 16 residues. CDR3 nucleotides: TGCGCCAGCACCCGGAGGACAGGGGTCAGGAAGTGTGGCTACACCTTC. Translating gives CASTRRTGVRKCGYTF.

The gene calls are TRBV30 and TRBJ1-1; D uncertain. This CDR3 has 16 amino acids. V shed 5 bases and J shed 0 bases, with 19 bases lying between them. CDR1 is GTSNPN and CDR2 is SVGIG in the germline V gene (reference sequence). This CDR3 reads CAWAFGRTEMNTEAFF. CDR3 nucleotides: TGTGCCTGGGCATTCGGGAGAACAGAGATGAACACTGAAGCTTTCTTT.

The gene calls are TRBV18 and TRBJ1-4; tentative D call: TRBD1 (5 bases). V was clipped by 6 bases and J by 0 bases, with 23 bases between them. This CDR3 has 19 amino acids. CDR1 is KGHSH, CDR2 LQKENI, per germline. This CDR3 is CASSQLPSGGIATNEKLFF. The CDR3, as DNA: TGTGCCAGCTCGCAGTTGCCTAGCGGGGGAATTGCAACTAATGAAAAACTGTTTTTT.

The chain employs TRBV27 and TRBJ2-7; 7 bases align to TRBD1. Germline loops: CDR1 MNHEY, CDR2 SMNVEV (reference sequence). The CDR3 runs 14 residues. The ends lost 9 bases at V and 0 bases at J; junction bases unmatched: 8. The CDR3 DNA follows: TGTGCCAGAGAAACTGACAGGGACTCCTACGAGCAGTACTTC. It is translated as CARETDRDSYEQYF.

This clone was detected once. The rearrangement joins TRBV7-2 to TRBJ1-1; D is uncertain. Trimming removed 3 bases from V and 10 bases from J, with 12 bases in between. The germline gives CDR1 SGHTA, CDR2 FQGNSA. The CDR3 sequence is 12 residues long. This CDR3 reads CASSLGAGVAFF. In nucleotides, the CDR3 is TGTGCCAGCAGCTTGGGTGCCGGAGTAGCTTTCTTT.

The CDR3 DNA is TGTGCCAGTAGTATAGACCCGGGTGGTGGGTCCGAAGCTTTCTTT. Protein sequence: CASSIDPGGGSEAFF. The chain recombines TRBV19 with TRBJ1-1; no definite D call. The CDR3 consists of 15 residues. Per germline, CDR1 LNHDA and CDR2 SQIVND (reference sequence). V was shortened by 0 bases and J by 8 bases, with 16 bases between the two germline ends.

This clone was recorded once. This chain joins TRBV6-5 and TRBJ1-5, with 7 bases matching TRBD1. CDR1 and CDR2 from the germline V gene are MNHEY and SVGAGI. V was clipped by 10 bases and J by 5 bases; unmatched bases: 11. This CDR3 has 14 residues. The CDR3 DNA reads TGTGCCACCTCGAGGGACAGCGCGGATCAGCCCCAGCATTTT. Its translation: CATSRDSADQPQHF.

The CDR3, as DNA: TGTGCCAGCAGCCTCGGGGGGTTTAATGAAAAACTGTTTTTT. Translated, it gives CASSLGGFNEKLFF. This rearrangement joins TRBV11-2 to TRBJ1-4; perhaps TRBD1 as D (5 bases). The CDR3 covers 14 residues. Germline V lookup: CDR1 SGHAT, CDR2 FQNNGV. The germline V and J ends were trimmed by 5 bases and 4 bases, with 11 bases remaining between them.

This clone was seen only once. J is TRBJ2-1 and V is TRBV6-6, with 7 bases lining up with TRBD2. Trimming removed 2 bases from V and 4 bases from J; junction bases left unmatched: 5. Per germline, CDR1 MNHNY and CDR2 SVGAGI (reference sequence). The CDR3 has 15 residues. The chain's CDR3 is CASSYDPGGYNEQFF. CDR3 nucleotide sequence: TGTGCCAGCAGTTACGATCCGGGGGGATACAATGAGCAGTTCTTC.

The V gene is TRBV19, the J gene TRBJ1-1; no clear D. The V and J ends lost 3 bases and 6 bases respectively, with 11 bases between them. The CDR3 is made up of 13 amino acids. The germline gives CDR1 LNHDA, CDR2 SQIVND (reference sequence). The CDR3 coding sequence is TGTGCCAGTAGTATCGGACCCGGGGCTGAAGCTTTCTTT. Translating gives CASSIGPGAEAFF.

This clone has just a few counts. The V call is TRBV5-1, the J call TRBJ1-1, with D possibly TRBD1 on 5 matching bases. CDR1 is SGHRS, CDR2 YFSETQ, per germline. The CDR3 has 13 amino acids. V shed 6 bases and J shed 2 bases, with 11 bases lying between them. Here the CDR3 reads CASTAGHNTEAFF. Written as DNA, the CDR3 is TGCGCCAGCACTGCAGGACATAACACTGAAGCTTTCTTT.

The chain recombines TRBV5-5 with TRBJ1-5; D not resolved. Trimming took off 1 base at V and 1 base at J, with 6 bases between the two ends. In germline, CDR1 is SGHKS, CDR2 YYEKEE (reference sequence). The CDR3 is 14 amino acids. CDR3 protein: CASSLRESNQPQHF. The DNA of the CDR3 is TGTGCCAGCAGCTTGAGGGAGAGCAATCAGCCCCAGCATTTT.

For the CDR3, the DNA is TGTGCCAGCAGCCCCCCCCTCCTATCGAGAGATACGCAGTATTTT. This translates into CASSPPLLSRDTQYF. The chain carries TRBV11-3 and TRBJ2-3; D is uncertain. The CDR3 is 15 amino acids. CDR1 SGHNT and CDR2 YENEEA come from the germline V gene. V lost 5 bases to trimming and J lost 5 bases, with 17 bases between them.

The chain is built from TRBV5-6 and TRBJ1-6; D not certain. V was clipped by 0 bases and J by 18 bases, with 13 bases between them. Looked up from germline, CDR1 is SGHDT and CDR2 is YYEEEE. The CDR3 has 12 residues. CDR3 in DNA: TGTGCCAGCAGCTTGGCGTCGACTAATACCCACTTT. It yields the protein CASSLASTNTHF. The whole variable domain, remainder taken from reference TRBV5-6 and TRBJ1-6, is DAGVTQSPTHLIKTRGQQVTLRCSPKSGHDTVSWYQQALGQGPQFIFQYYEEEERQRGNFPDRFSGHQFPNYSSELNVNALLLGDSALYLCASSLASTNTHFGNGTRLTVT.

The chain employs TRBV2 and TRBJ1-5; D uncertain. From germline, CDR1 is SNHLY and CDR2 FYNNEI. The CDR3 totals 12 residues. V lost 4 bases, J lost 4 bases, and 5 bases lay in between. The CDR3 loop reads CASSGANQPQHF. DNA for the CDR3: TGTGCCAGCAGTGGGGCTAATCAGCCCCAGCATTTT.

V gene TRBV30 combines with J gene TRBJ2-2; the match to TRBD1 covers 7 bases. Germline-derived CDR1 and CDR2 are GTSNPN and SVGIG (reference sequence). The CDR3 consists of 13 residues. The junction had 1 base not matched to a gene; V was cut back by 3 bases and J by 3 bases. The CDR3 DNA sequence: TGTGCCTGGAGCGACAGGGACACCGGGGAGCTGTTTTTT. The encoded protein is CAWSDRDTGELFF. Together with reference TRBV30 and TRBJ2-2, the CDR3 gives the full variable domain: SQTIHQWPATLVQPVGSPLSLECTVEGTSNPNLYWYRQAAGRGLQLLFYSVGIGQISSEVPQNLSASRPQDRQFILSSKKLLLSDSGFYLCAWSDRDTGELFFGEGSRLTVL.

This chain joins TRBV19 and TRBJ1-1; D not resolved. In germline, CDR1 is LNHDA, CDR2 SQIVND (reference sequence). The CDR3 is 14 amino acids. The germline V and J ends were trimmed by 6 bases and 6 bases, with 17 bases remaining between them. The CDR3 sequence: CASSPPAGRAEAFF. Written as DNA, the CDR3 is TGTGCCAGTAGCCCCCCGGCGGGCCGCGCTGAAGCTTTCTTT.

J is TRBJ1-1 and V is TRBV30; perhaps TRBD1 as D (5 bases). Trimming took 3 bases from V and 3 from J, leaving 14 bases between them. The CDR3 totals 14 residues. In germline, CDR1 is GTSNPN, CDR2 SVGIG (reference sequence). The CDR3 region is CAWRVGTGDTEAFF. Written as DNA, the CDR3 is TGTGCCTGGAGGGTAGGGACGGGGGACACTGAAGCTTTCTTT.

The chain employs TRBV5-1 and TRBJ2-5; 11 nucleotides align to TRBD2. The germline V gene has CDR1 SGHRS and CDR2 YFSETQ. The CDR3 is 17 residues long. The junction had 11 bases not matched to a gene; V was cut back by 3 bases and J by 4 bases. CDR3 loop: CASSYYGSGGARETQYF. The CDR3 DNA sequence: TGCGCCAGCAGCTACTATGGTAGCGGGGGGGCTAGAGAGACCCAGTACTTC.

The genes are TRBV4-3 and TRBJ2-7; 8 bases match TRBD2. V lost 0 bases, J lost 4 bases, and 11 bases stayed unmatched. Germline loops: CDR1 LGHNA, CDR2 YSLEER. This CDR3 comprises 17 residues. CDR3 loop: CASSQDYQRGLWYEQYF. DNA of the CDR3: TGCGCCAGCAGCCAAGATTATCAGCGGGGGCTTTGGTACGAGCAGTACTTC.

The rearrangement uses TRBV2 and TRBJ1-2; D is unresolved. The CDR3 runs to 12 residues. Trimming removed 6 bases at V and 8 bases at J, with 13 bases between. CDR1 is SNHLY, CDR2 FYNNEI, per germline. CDR3 nucleotide sequence: TGTGCCAGCAGCCTGGAGGTGGGCGGCTACACCTTC. Protein: CASSLEVGGYTF.

The J gene is TRBJ1-4, the V gene TRBV9; 12 positions match TRBD1. The germline CDR1 and CDR2 sequences are SGDLS and YYNGEE. V lost 3 bases to trimming and J lost 3 bases; unmatched junction nucleotides: 9. The CDR3 consists of 18 residues. The CDR3 region has the DNA TGTGCCAGCAGCGCCGGGACAGGGGGCGGGACCCCTAATGAAAAACTGTTTTTT. Translating gives CASSAGTGGGTPNEKLFF.